Here is one T cell receptor (beta chain) with its context. No antigen is known for it. The primer mix had 60 Vbeta and 13 Jbeta primers. The assay was immunoSEQ multiplex PCR, and TCRdb's table has in-frame clones only and misses some. The table lists 95,000 to 110,000 clones, roughly 80% of them singletons. Healthy people donating bone marrow made up the donors. The record originates from a study of cytomegalovirus exposure and HLA in healthy donors. V was pared by 6 bases and J by 4 bases, with 18 bases between. The CDR3 contains 15 residues. The germline CDR1 and CDR2 sequences are SNHLY and FYNNEI. Study outcomes and limitations: Across HLA loci, a later analysis found differing TCR association rates, with DRB1 most and HLA-C fewest. In most subjects, TCR beta sequences reportedly gave accurate predictions of HLA-A and HLA-B alleles. As a later analysis showed, a missense DCLRE1C variant was linked to trimming of TCR beta V- and J-genes.

The source material was PBMCs. V and J are TRBV2 and TRBJ1-1; D call uncertain. This clonotype was obtained from a woman between 40 and 55 years old in good health and CMV-seronegative. The CDR3 bases are TGTGCCAGCAGGGCCAACACGGCGGGTGGCACTGAAGCTTTCTTT. This encodes CASRANTAGGTEAFF.